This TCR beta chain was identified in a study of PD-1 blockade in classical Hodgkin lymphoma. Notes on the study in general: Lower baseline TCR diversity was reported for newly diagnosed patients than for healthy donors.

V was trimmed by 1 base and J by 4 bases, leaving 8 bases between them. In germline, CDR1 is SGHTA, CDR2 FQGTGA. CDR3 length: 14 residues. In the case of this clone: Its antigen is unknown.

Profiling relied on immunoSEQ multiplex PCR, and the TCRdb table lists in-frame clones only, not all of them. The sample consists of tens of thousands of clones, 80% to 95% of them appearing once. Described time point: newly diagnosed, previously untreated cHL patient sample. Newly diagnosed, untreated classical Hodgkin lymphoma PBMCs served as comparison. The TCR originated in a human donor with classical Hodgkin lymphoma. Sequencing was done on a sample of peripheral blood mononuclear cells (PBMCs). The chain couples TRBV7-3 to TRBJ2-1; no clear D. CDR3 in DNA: TGTGCCAGCAGCTTAAACCTCAATTACAATGAGCAGTTCTTC. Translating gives CASSLNLNYNEQFF.